This T cell receptor beta chain was captured by sequencing in a study of cytomegalovirus exposure and HLA in healthy donors. The V and J ends lost 10 bases and 2 bases, in that order; junction bases with no gene match: 10. The CDR3 covers 14 residues. Germline assignment: CDR1 MNHNY and CDR2 SVGAGI (reference sequence). General study points: CMV antigen specificity of three CMV-associated chains was confirmed in vitro.

Turning to this clone: Antigen: not known.

While unrecorded immune exposures were likely, the donors were nominally healthy when sampled. 13 Jbeta primers and 60 Vbeta primers were used for the PCR. Generated by immunoSEQ multiplex PCR, the TCRdb table keeps only in-frame clones and is missing some. The table has around 110,000 clones, roughly three quarters seen once; the top ten hold 1.6%. Sequencing was done on a sample of PBMCs. The chain uses TRBV6-6 and TRBJ2-7, with TRBD1 matching over 8 bases. The sequence derives from a woman under 30 in good health and CMV-seronegative. The CDR3 spells CATSRQGLPYEQYF. The CDR3 DNA follows: TGTGCCACCTCAAGACAGGGGCTCCCCTACGAGCAGTACTTC.